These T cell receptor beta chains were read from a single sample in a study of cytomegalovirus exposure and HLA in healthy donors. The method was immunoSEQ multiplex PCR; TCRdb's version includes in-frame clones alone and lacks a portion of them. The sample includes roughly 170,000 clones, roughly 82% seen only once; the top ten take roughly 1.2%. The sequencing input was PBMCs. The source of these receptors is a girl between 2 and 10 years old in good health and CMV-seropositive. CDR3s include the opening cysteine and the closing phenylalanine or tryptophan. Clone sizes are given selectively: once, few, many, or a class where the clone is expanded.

cdr3_aa: CASSTRGGGYTF; clone_size: once; v_call: TRBV11-2; j_call: TRBJ1-2
cdr3_aa: CASSLGTGPFNYGYTF; clone_size: -; v_call: TRBV5-1; j_call: TRBJ1-2
cdr3_aa: CASSLLTDTQYF; clone_size: -; v_call: TRBV4-1; j_call: TRBJ2-3
cdr3_aa: CASSPPTRDSTFNEQFF; clone_size: -; v_call: TRBV4-2; j_call: TRBJ2-1
cdr3_aa: CASYTLAGVNDEQFF; clone_size: -; v_call: TRBV28; j_call: TRBJ2-1
cdr3_aa: CASSGKDRANTEAFF; clone_size: once; v_call: TRBV18; j_call: TRBJ1-1
cdr3_aa: CSVGEDTGTDTQYF; clone_size: -; v_call: TRBV29-1; j_call: TRBJ2-3
cdr3_aa: CASSYGRSVGYTF; clone_size: -; v_call: TRBV6-5; j_call: TRBJ1-2
cdr3_aa: CASSLAIGTWLTTGELFF; clone_size: -; v_call: TRBV5-1; j_call: TRBJ2-2
cdr3_aa: CASSGGVGKSGANYGYTF; clone_size: -; v_call: TRBV6-1; j_call: TRBJ1-2
cdr3_aa: CASSLRDSWAYEQYF; clone_size: -; v_call: TRBV14; j_call: TRBJ2-7
cdr3_aa: CASSLDPHGVSGRAGELFF; clone_size: -; v_call: TRBV28; j_call: TRBJ2-2
cdr3_aa: CASRPKQGDNYGYTF; clone_size: -; v_call: TRBV4-2; j_call: TRBJ1-2
cdr3_aa: CASRAGTQYEQYF; clone_size: -; v_call: TRBV5-1; j_call: -
cdr3_aa: CASSKVAREQYF; clone_size: -; v_call: TRBV21-1; j_call: TRBJ2-7
cdr3_aa: CASSFRPGTALAKNIQYF; clone_size: -; v_call: TRBV27; j_call: TRBJ2-4
cdr3_aa: CASSWTSGGAGDTQYF; clone_size: -; v_call: TRBV6-5; j_call: TRBJ2-3
cdr3_aa: CASSPRGQGTVSGEQYF; clone_size: -; v_call: TRBV18; j_call: TRBJ2-7
cdr3_aa: CASSSDRVHTEAFF; clone_size: -; v_call: TRBV11-2; j_call: TRBJ1-1
cdr3_aa: CASSYSGQVGYGYTF; clone_size: -; v_call: TRBV6-5; j_call: TRBJ1-2
cdr3_aa: CASSLGVGRIAYEQYF; clone_size: -; v_call: TRBV5-6; j_call: TRBJ2-7
cdr3_aa: CASSPGLAGYEQYF; clone_size: -; v_call: TRBV7-6; j_call: TRBJ2-7
cdr3_aa: CASSSQGTHEQFF; clone_size: -; v_call: TRBV5-4; j_call: TRBJ2-1
cdr3_aa: CASSLELATYNEQFF; clone_size: -; v_call: TRBV5-1; j_call: TRBJ2-1
cdr3_aa: CSAPNGAEYGYTF; clone_size: -; v_call: TRBV29-1; j_call: TRBJ1-2
cdr3_aa: CASSRRTSGPSYEQYF; clone_size: -; v_call: TRBV5-5; j_call: TRBJ2-7
cdr3_aa: CASSISDRVNTEAFF; clone_size: once; v_call: TRBV19; j_call: TRBJ1-1
cdr3_aa: CASSIDRPGTEAFF; clone_size: -; v_call: TRBV27; j_call: TRBJ1-1
cdr3_aa: CASSDPYGTNGRAYEQYF; clone_size: -; v_call: TRBV6-1; j_call: TRBJ2-7
cdr3_aa: CASSLSYNEQFF; clone_size: -; v_call: TRBV28; j_call: TRBJ2-1
cdr3_aa: CASSLAGDLSYGYTF; clone_size: -; v_call: TRBV7-9; j_call: TRBJ1-2
cdr3_aa: CATSRDRRDDEQFF; clone_size: -; v_call: TRBV15; j_call: TRBJ2-1
cdr3_aa: CATSREVLGTEKYGYTF; clone_size: -; v_call: TRBV15; j_call: TRBJ1-2
cdr3_aa: CASSAPGLNYGYTF; clone_size: few; v_call: TRBV13; j_call: TRBJ1-2
cdr3_aa: CSIRTQDSAYEQYF; clone_size: -; v_call: TRBV7-9; j_call: TRBJ2-7
cdr3_aa: CASSQDPERASGNNEQFF; clone_size: -; v_call: TRBV4-1; j_call: TRBJ2-1
cdr3_aa: CSASPSEAQYF; clone_size: -; v_call: TRBV20-1; j_call: TRBJ2-3
cdr3_aa: CASSVNKVRVDFVSPLHF; clone_size: -; v_call: TRBV9; j_call: TRBJ1-6
cdr3_aa: CASSLASLSGNTIYF; clone_size: -; v_call: TRBV7-6; j_call: TRBJ1-3
cdr3_aa: CASAGRGSSYNEQFF; clone_size: -; v_call: TRBV6-1; j_call: TRBJ2-1